One and the same sample provided the 14 T cell receptor beta chains below, sequenced in a study of T cell responses to AZD1222 COVID-19 vaccine (dated by TCRdb to the early 2020s). The library was made by the immunoSEQ multiplex PCR assay. As stored in TCRdb, this immuneACCESS dataset retains in-frame rearrangements with V and J assigned. A fraction of the clones does not appear; measured against another copy, unresolved V genes explain less than half of the discrepancy, and the remainder lacks a known reason. This sample comprises over 90,000 clones, roughly 87% of them detected only once. 4% to 6% of the sample lies in the top ten. The sample's time point label, in plain terms: baseline before first vaccination. Specimen: peripheral blood, collected on day 0 of AZD1222 vaccination. Receptors originate from an adult in good health.

V gene TRBV5-6 combines with J gene TRBJ2-1; a possible D gene is TRBD1 (6 bases). V lost 4 bases and J 5 bases, leaving 19 bases between the germline ends. Germline V lookup: CDR1 SGHDT, CDR2 YYEEEE. The CDR3 has 16 amino acids. The CDR3 nucleotides are TGTGCCAGCAGCCTACTGGACAGCCGCGGCCACAATGAGCAGTTCTTC. Its protein product is CASSLLDSRGHNEQFF.

The count of this clone is one. The chain uses TRBV4-2 and TRBJ1-1, with unresolved D. The germline V and J ends were trimmed by 6 bases and 4 bases, with 15 bases remaining between them. Germline assignment: CDR1 LGHNA and CDR2 YNFKEQ. The CDR3 spans 14 residues. CDR3 protein: CASSLDHRGTEAFF. CDR3 DNA sequence: TGTGCCAGCAGTCTCGACCATCGGGGCACTGAAGCTTTCTTT.

The gene calls are TRBV11-3 and TRBJ1-1; weak D call: TRBD1 (5 bases). The CDR3 spans 16 residues. Trimming took 4 bases from V and 0 from J, leaving 15 bases between them. Germline CDR1 and CDR2: SGHNT and YENEEA. CDR3 sequence (DNA): TGTGCCAGCAGCTACCCCCGCAGGGATATGAACACTGAAGCTTTCTTT. This encodes CASSYPRRDMNTEAFF.

The V gene is TRBV20-1, the J gene TRBJ2-1, with D possibly matching TRBD1 (5 bases). Trimming took off 3 bases at V and 0 bases at J, with 15 bases between the two ends. The CDR3 runs to 16 residues. The germline V gene encodes CDR1 DFQATT and CDR2 SNEGSKA (reference sequence). The CDR3 DNA sequence: TGCAGTGCTAGTGAACTTACAGGTTCCTCCTACAATGAGCAGTTCTTC. Amino acid sequence: CSASELTGSSYNEQFF.

The CDR3 region is CASSPIYPGNTIYF. The CDR3 region has the DNA TGTGCCAGCAGCCCCATCTACCCTGGAAACACCATATATTTT. V and J are TRBV5-6 and TRBJ1-3; D not resolved. Between the trimmed V and J ends, which lost 4 bases and 2 bases, there was a span of 10 bases. This CDR3 has 14 residues. Germline CDR1 reads SGHDT; CDR2 reads YYEEEE.

V is TRBV11-2 and J is TRBJ1-5; maybe TRBD1 (6 bases). The CDR3 has 15 amino acids. Germline values: CDR1 SGHAT, CDR2 FQNNGV. Trimming shortened V by 5 bases and J by 4 bases, and 15 bases separated the two germline ends. The CDR3 DNA is TGTGCCAGCAGCCCCAATACAGGGTTTAATCAGCCCCAGCATTTT. Encoded protein: CASSPNTGFNQPQHF.

V usage is TRBV19 and J usage is TRBJ1-1; no definite D call. This CDR3 contains 16 residues. Germline loops: CDR1 LNHDA, CDR2 SQIVND (reference sequence). The V end lost 1 base, the J end lost 0 bases, and 12 bases lay between the germline ends. CDR3 region: CASSIVGRRLNTEAFF. As DNA, the CDR3 is TGTGCCAGTAGTATAGTAGGCCGGCGGTTGAACACTGAAGCTTTCTTT.

The chain has TRBV7-9 and TRBJ2-7; 11 bases agree with TRBD2. The trim removed 1 base at V and 5 bases at J, leaving 4 bases unmatched. This CDR3 comprises 15 residues. Germline V CDR1 and CDR2: SEHNR, FQNEAQ (reference sequence). The CDR3 nucleotides read TGTGCCAGCAGCTTAGGCGGGACTAGCGGTGACGAGCAGTACTTC. This translates into CASSLGGTSGDEQYF.

This chain uses TRBV15 with TRBJ2-5; D perhaps matches TRBD2 (7 bases). The CDR3 is made up of 15 amino acids. V lost 2 bases and J 7 bases, leaving 17 bases between the germline ends. Germline loops: CDR1 LNHNV, CDR2 YYDKDF (reference sequence). CDR3 sequence: CATSRKTTGRGTQYF. The CDR3 DNA reads TGTGCCACCAGCAGAAAAACTACAGGGAGGGGGACCCAGTACTTC.

The chain is built from TRBV5-6 and TRBJ2-5; D may match TRBD1 or TRBD2 (5 bases each). V was cut by 0 bases and J by 0 bases, with 6 bases left in between. The germline CDR1 and CDR2 sequences are SGHDT and YYEEEE. This CDR3 has 14 residues. CDR3 DNA sequence: TGTGCCAGCAGCTTGGGGGGGTACCAAGAGACCCAGTACTTC. Protein sequence: CASSLGGYQETQYF.

The chain carries TRBV30 and TRBJ2-1, with 8 bases matching TRBD2. This CDR3 region has 17 residues. From germline, CDR1 is GTSNPN and CDR2 SVGIG (reference sequence). V gave up 1 base and J gave up 4 bases; unmatched junction bases: 12. CDR3 loop: CAWSGASLRGAYNEQFF. In nucleotides, the CDR3 is TGTGCCTGGAGTGGCGCCTCTCTGCGGGGGGCGTACAATGAGCAGTTCTTC.

The rearrangement links TRBV10-2 to TRBJ1-2, with 8 positions matching TRBD1. The germline gives CDR1 WSHSY, CDR2 SAAADI. Germline trimming cut 2 bases from V and 14 bases from J; bases unmatched to any gene: 10. CDR3 size: 13 residues. Here the CDR3 reads CASSEDRGRPGTF. In nucleotides, the CDR3 is TGCGCCAGCAGTGAGGACAGGGGCCGCCCGGGGACCTTC.

This clone was seen just once. The rearrangement joins TRBV5-1 to TRBJ1-6; perhaps TRBD1 as D (5 bases). The CDR3 is 16 amino acids. V lost 0 bases to trimming and J lost 6 bases, with 13 bases between them. Looked up from germline, CDR1 is SGHRS and CDR2 is YFSETQ. CDR3 nucleotide sequence: TGCGCCAGCAGCTTGGTGTTCGGGGCTGCTAATTCACCCCTCCACTTT. As protein: CASSLVFGAANSPLHF.

V and J are TRBV28 and TRBJ1-4, with TRBD1 matching 9 bases. The germline V gene encodes CDR1 MDHEN and CDR2 SYDVKM. The CDR3 length is 15 residues. With 6 bases clipped from V and 7 bases from J, the junction kept 9 bases outside the gene matches. The chain's CDR3 is CASSHPGQGGEKLFF. DNA for the CDR3: TGTGCCAGCAGCCACCCGGGACAGGGTGGTGAAAAACTGTTTTTT.